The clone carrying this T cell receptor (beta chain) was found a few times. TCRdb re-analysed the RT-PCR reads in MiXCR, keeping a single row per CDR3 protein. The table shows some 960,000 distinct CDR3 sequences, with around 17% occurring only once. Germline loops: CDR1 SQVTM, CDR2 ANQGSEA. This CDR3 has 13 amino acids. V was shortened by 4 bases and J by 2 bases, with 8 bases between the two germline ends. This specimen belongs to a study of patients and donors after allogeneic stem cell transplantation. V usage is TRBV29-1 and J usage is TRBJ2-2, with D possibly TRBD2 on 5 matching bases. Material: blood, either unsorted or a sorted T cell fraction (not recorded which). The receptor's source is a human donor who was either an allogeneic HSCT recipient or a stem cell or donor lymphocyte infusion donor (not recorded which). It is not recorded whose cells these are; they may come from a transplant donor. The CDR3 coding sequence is TGCAGCGTTGTAGAGGGAAACACCGGGGAGCTGTTTTTT. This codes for CSVVEGNTGELFF.